This entry features one T cell receptor (beta chain) sequence. The antigen is unknown. The data were taken from a study of T-cell memory formation after mild COVID-19. Findings of the study overall: Researchers report contracting CD4+ clones mostly in CM and EM, with CD8+ clones in EMRA. The study found balanced CD4/CD8 in clones contracting day 15 to 85 and a CD4+ lean in later expanders.

cDNA libraries for TCR alpha and TCR beta, carrying sample barcodes and UMIs, came from 5'RACE with constant-segment primers. MiXCR, run by TCRdb on the 5' RACE reads, gives a single entry per CDR3 protein. The sample has some 290,000 distinct CDR3 sequences; under 20% are singletons. Germline CDR1 SQVTM, CDR2 ANQGSEA. V was clipped by 7 bases and J by 8 bases, with 11 bases between them. The CDR3 loop spans 10 amino acids. This TCR derives from a man between 18 and 29 years old who had mild COVID-19 (a few samples of this study predate the infection). Cell type and time point are not known. The sequencing input was PBMCs or a T cell subset sorted from them (not recorded which). The J gene is TRBJ1-2, the V gene TRBV29-1, with D tentatively TRBD1 (6 bases). DNA of the CDR3: TGCAGCGCAGGGGACGACGGCTACACCTTC. It translates to CSAGDDGYTF.